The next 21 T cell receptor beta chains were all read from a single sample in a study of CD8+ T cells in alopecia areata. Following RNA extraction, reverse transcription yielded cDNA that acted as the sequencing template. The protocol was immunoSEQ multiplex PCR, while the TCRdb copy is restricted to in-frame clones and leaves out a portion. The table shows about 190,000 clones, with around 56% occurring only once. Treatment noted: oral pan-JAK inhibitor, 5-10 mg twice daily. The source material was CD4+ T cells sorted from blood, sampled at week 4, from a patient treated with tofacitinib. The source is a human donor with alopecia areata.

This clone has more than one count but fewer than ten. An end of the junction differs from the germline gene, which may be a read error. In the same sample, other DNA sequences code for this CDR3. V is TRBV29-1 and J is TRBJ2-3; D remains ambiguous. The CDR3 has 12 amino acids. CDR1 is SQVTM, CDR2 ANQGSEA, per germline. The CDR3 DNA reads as TGCAGCGTGGAAGGAAGCACAGATACGCAGTATTTT. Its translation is CSVEGSTDTQYF.

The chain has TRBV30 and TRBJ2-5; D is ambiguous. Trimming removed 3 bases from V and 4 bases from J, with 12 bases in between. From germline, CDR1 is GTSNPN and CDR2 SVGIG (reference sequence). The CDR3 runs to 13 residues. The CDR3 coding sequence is TGTGCCTGGAGCCACCGCGTGGGAGAGACCCAGTACTTC. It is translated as CAWSHRVGETQYF.

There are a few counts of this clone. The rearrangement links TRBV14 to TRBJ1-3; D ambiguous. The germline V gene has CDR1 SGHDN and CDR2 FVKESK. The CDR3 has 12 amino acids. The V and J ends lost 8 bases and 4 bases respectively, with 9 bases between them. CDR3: CASGRQGNTIYF. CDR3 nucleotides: TGTGCCAGCGGCCGCCAGGGAAACACCATATATTTT.

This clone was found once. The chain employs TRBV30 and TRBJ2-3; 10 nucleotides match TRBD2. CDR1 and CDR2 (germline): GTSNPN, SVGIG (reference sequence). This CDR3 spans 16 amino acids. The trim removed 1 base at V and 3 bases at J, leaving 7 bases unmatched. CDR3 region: CAWSGSGRAGTDTQYF. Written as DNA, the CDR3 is TGTGCCTGGAGTGGAAGCGGGAGGGCCGGGACAGATACGCAGTATTTT.

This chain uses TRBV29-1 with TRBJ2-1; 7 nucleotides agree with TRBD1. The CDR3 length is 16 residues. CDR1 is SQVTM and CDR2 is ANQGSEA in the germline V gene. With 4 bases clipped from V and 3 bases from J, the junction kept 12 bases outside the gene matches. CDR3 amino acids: CSVVLGTRQGYNEQFF. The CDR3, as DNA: TGCAGCGTTGTACTCGGGACGAGACAGGGCTACAATGAGCAGTTCTTC.

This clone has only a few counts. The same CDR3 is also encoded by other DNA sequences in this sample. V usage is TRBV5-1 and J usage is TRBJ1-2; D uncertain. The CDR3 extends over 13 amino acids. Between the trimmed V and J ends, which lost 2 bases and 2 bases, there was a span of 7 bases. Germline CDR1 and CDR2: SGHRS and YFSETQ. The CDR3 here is CASSFGSNYGYTF. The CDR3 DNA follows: TGCGCCAGCAGCTTCGGCAGCAACTATGGCTACACCTTC.

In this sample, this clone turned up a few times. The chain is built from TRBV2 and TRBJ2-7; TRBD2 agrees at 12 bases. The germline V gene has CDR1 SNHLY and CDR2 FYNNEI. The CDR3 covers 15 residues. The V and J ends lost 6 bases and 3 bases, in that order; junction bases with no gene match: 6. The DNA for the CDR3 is TGTGCCAGCAGCTCCACTAGCGGGAGGTTCTACGAGCAGTACTTC. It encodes CASSSTSGRFYEQYF.

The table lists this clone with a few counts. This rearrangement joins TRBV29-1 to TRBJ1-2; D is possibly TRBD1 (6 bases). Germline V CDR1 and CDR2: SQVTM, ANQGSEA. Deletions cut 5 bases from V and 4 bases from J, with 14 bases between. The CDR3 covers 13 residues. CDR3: CSVSRGPSYGYTF. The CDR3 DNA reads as TGCAGCGTTTCCAGGGGCCCTTCCTATGGCTACACCTTC.

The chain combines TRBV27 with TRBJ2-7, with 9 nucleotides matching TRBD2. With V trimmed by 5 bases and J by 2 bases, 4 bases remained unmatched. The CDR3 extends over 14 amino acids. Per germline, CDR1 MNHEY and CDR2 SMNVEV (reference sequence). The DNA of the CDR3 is TGTGCCAGCAGTCAGCGGGGGGCGGCCTACGAGCAGTACTTC. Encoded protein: CASSQRGAAYEQYF.

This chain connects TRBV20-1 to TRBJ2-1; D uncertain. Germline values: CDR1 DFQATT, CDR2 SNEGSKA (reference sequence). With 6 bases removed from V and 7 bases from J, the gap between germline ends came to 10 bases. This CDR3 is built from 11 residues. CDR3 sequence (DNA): TGCAGTGCGACGCGGACGAATGAGCAGTTCTTC. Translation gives CSATRTNEQFF.

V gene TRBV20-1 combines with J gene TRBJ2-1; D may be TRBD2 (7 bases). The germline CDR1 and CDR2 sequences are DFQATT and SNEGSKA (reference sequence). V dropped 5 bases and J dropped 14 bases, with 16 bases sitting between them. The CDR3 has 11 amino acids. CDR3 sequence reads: CSAESGGGEFF. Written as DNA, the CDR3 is TGCAGTGCTGAAAGCGGAGGGGGGGAGTTCTTC.

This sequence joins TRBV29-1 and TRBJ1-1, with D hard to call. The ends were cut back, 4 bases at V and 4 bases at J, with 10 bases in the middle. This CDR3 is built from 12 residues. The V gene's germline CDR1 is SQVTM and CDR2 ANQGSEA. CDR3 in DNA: TGCAGCGTTGTCGAGACACCCACTGAAGCTTTCTTT. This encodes CSVVETPTEAFF.

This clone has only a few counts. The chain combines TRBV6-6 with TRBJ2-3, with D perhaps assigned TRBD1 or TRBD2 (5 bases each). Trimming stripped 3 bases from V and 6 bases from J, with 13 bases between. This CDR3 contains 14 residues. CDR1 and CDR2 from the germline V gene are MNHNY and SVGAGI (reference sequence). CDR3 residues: CASSYDLGRDTQYF. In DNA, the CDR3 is TGTGCCAGCAGTTATGATCTGGGACGGGATACGCAGTATTTT.

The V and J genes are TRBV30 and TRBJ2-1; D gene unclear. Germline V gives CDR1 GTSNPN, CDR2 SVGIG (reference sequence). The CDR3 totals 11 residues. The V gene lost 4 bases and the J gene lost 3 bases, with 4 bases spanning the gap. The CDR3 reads CAWTVYNEQFF. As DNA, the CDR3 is TGTGCCTGGACGGTCTACAATGAGCAGTTCTTC.

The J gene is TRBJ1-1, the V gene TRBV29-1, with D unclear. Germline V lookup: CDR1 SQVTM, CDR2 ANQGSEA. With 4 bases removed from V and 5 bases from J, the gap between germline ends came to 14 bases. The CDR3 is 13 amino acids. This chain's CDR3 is CSVVIIRGTEAFF. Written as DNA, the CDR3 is TGCAGCGTTGTAATTATCCGAGGGACTGAAGCTTTCTTT.

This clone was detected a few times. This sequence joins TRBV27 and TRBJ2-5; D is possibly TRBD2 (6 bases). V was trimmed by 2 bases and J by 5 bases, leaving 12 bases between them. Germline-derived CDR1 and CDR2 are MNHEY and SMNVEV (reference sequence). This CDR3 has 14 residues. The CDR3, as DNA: TGTGCCAGCAGTTTAGGGGGGAAGGGCGAGACCCAGTACTTC. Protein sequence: CASSLGGKGETQYF.

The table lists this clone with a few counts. DNA of the CDR3: TGTGCCAGCAGCCTTCTTCAGGACCGGGATACGCAGTATTTT. This gives the protein CASSLLQDRDTQYF. The rearrangement uses TRBV14 and TRBJ2-3; no clear D gene. The ends were cut back, 4 bases at V and 6 bases at J, with 14 bases in the middle. The CDR3 runs to 14 residues. In germline, CDR1 is SGHDN, CDR2 FVKESK. Looking up the rest from reference TRBV14 and TRBJ2-3 gives the full variable domain: EAGVTQFPSHSVIEKGQTVTLRCDPISGHDNLYWYRRVMGKEIKFLLHFVKESKQDESGMPNNRFLAERTGGTYSTLKVQPAELEDSGVYFCASSLLQDRDTQYFGPGTRLTVL.

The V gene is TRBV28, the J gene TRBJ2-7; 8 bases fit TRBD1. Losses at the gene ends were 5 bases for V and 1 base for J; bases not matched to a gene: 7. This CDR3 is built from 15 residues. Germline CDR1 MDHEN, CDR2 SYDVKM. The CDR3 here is CASSITGTGSYEQYF. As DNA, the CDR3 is TGTGCCAGCAGTATAACCGGGACAGGATCCTACGAGCAGTACTTC.

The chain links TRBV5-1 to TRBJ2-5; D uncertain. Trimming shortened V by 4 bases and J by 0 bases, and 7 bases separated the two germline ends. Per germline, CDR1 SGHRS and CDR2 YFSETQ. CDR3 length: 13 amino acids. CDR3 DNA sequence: TGCGCCAGCAGCCTGAGGTACCAAGAGACCCAGTACTTC. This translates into CASSLRYQETQYF.

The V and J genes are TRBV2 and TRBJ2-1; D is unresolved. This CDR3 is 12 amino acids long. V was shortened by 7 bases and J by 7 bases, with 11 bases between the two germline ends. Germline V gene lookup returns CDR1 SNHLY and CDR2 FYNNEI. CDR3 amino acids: CASTKDRNEQFF. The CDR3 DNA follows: TGTGCCAGCACGAAGGATCGGAATGAGCAGTTCTTC.

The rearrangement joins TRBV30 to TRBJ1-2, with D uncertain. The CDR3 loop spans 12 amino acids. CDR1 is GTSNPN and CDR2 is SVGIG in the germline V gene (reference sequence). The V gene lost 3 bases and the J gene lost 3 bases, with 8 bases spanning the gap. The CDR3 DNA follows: TGTGCCTGGAGACAGCGAGACTATGGCTACACCTTC. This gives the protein CAWRQRDYGYTF. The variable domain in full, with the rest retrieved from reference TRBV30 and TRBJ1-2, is SQTIHQWPATLVQPVGSPLSLECTVEGTSNPNLYWYRQAAGRGLQLLFYSVGIGQISSEVPQNLSASRPQDRQFILSSKKLLLSDSGFYLCAWRQRDYGYTFGSGTRLTVV.